This TCR beta chain was documented in a study of blood T cell repertoires in COVID-19. TCRdb's table, derived via immunoSEQ multiplex PCR, lists solely in-frame clones and lacks some. The data show about 43,000 clones, around nine tenths seen once. Seattle researchers signed up patients amid active infection and tracked them longitudinally. The CDR3 covers 16 residues. Germline-derived CDR1 and CDR2 are LGHDT and YNNKEL (reference sequence). Trimming removed 2 bases from V and 2 bases from J; junction bases left unmatched: 7. This receptor was obtained from a man between 40 and 49 years old with COVID-19, enrolled during active disease. V and J are TRBV3-1 (or the pseudogene TRBV3-2) and TRBJ2-7; TRBD1 matches 9 bases. The specimen sequenced was peripheral blood. This chain's CDR3 is CASSQRDRDYTYEQYF. CDR3 nucleotides: TGTGCCAGCAGCCAAAGGGACAGGGACTATACCTACGAGCAGTACTTC.